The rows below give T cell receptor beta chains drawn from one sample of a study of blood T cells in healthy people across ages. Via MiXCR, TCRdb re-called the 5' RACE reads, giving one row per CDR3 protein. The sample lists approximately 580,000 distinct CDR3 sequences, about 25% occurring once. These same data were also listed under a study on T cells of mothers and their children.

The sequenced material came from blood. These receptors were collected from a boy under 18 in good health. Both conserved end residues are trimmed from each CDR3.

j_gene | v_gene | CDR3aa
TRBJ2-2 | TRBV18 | ASSPQSGNTGELF
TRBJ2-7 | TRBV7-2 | ASSLESASGVSYEQY
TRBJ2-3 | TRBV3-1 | ASSLEAGGPADTQY
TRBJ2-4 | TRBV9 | ASSPPSGTIQY
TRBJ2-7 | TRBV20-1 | SARVSGEYEQY
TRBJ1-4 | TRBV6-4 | ASSRTGSANEKLF
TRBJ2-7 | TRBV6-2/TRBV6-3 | ASSYSNRGPSYEQY
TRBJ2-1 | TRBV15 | ATSRLADLYNEQF
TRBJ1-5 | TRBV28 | ASSLGASPNQPQH
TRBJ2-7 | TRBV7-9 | ASSLAEDSSEQY
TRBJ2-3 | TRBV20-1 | SARDASGGLRSTDTQY
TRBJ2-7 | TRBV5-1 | ASSLDGRSSYEQY
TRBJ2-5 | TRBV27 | ASSSGTEQETQY
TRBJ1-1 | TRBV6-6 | ASSLRDMNTEAF
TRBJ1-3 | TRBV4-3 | ASSQDRVGDFLGKAGNTIY
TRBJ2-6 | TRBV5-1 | ASRRQSSGANVLT